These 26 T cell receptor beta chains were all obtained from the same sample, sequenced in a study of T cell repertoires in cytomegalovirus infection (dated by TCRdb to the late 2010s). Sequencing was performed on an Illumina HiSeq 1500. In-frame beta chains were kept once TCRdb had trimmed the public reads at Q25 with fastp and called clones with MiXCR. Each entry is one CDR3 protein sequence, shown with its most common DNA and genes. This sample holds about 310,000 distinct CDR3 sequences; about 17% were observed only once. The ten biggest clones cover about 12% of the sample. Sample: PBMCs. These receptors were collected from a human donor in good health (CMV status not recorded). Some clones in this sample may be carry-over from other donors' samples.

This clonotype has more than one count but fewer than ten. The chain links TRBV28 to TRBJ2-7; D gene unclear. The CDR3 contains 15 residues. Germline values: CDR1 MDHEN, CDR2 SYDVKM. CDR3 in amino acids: CGLLKGRTTSYEQYF. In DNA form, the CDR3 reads TGTGGACTGCTGAAAGGCAGGACCACCTCCTACGAGCAGTACTTC.

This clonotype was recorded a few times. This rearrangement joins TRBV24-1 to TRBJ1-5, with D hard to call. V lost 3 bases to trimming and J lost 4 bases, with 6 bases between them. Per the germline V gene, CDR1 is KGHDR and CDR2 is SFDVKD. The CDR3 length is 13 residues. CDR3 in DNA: TGTGCCACCAGTGATCTCAGAAATCAGCCCCAGCATTTT. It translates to CATSDLRNQPQHF.

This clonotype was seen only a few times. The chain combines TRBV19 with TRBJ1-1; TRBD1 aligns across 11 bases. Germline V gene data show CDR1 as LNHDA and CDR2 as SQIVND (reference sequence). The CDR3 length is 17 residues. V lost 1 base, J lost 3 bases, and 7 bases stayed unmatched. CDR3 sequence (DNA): TGTGCCAGTAGTATAGTATGGACAGGGGGCTCGTACACTGAAGCTTTCTTT. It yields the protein CASSIVWTGGSYTEAFF.

The CDR3 DNA follows: TGCGCCAGCAGCCAAGACGGGACAGGGGGCGGTGGGACCCAGTACTTC. The encoded protein is CASSQDGTGGGGTQYF. V and J are TRBV4-3 and TRBJ2-5; 12 bases are a match to TRBD1. The CDR3 contains 16 residues. Per germline, CDR1 LGHNA and CDR2 YSLEER. V trimming: 0 bases; J trimming: 7 bases; junction bases outside the gene matches: 6.

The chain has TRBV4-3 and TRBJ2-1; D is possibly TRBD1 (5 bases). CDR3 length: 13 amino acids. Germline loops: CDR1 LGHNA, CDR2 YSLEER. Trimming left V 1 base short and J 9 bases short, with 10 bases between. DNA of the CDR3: TGCGCCAGCAGCCAAGTAGGACAAGTTGAGCAGTTCTTC. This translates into CASSQVGQVEQFF.

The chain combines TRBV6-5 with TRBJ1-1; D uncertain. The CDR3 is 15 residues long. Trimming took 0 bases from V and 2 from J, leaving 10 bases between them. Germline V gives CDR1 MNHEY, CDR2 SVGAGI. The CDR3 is CASSYSPRPNTEAFF. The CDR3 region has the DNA TGTGCCAGCAGTTACTCGCCGAGACCCAACACTGAAGCTTTCTTT.

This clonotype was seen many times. The DNA for the CDR3 is TGTGCCAGCCTCAACCGGGCGGTGGGGGATTCACCCCTCCACTTT. Its protein product is CASLNRAVGDSPLHF. The genes are TRBV7-2 and TRBJ1-6, with a tentative D call TRBD1 (5 bases). The CDR3 runs 15 residues. Germline V gene sequence: CDR1 SGHTA, CDR2 FQGNSA. Trimming took off 8 bases at V and 8 bases at J, with 19 bases between the two ends.

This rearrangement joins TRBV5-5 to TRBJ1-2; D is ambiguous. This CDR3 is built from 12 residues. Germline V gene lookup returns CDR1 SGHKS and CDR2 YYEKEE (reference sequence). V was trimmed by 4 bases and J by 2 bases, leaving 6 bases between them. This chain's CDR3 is CASSQRNYGYTF. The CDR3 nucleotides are TGTGCCAGCAGCCAGCGGAACTATGGCTACACCTTC.

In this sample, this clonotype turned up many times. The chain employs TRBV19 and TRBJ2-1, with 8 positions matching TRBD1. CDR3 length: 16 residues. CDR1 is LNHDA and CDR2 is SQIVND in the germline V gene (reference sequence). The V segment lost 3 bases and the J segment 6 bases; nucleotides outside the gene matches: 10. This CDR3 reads CASSMSQGASGNEQFF. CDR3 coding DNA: TGTGCCAGTAGTATGAGCCAGGGGGCTTCGGGCAATGAGCAGTTCTTC. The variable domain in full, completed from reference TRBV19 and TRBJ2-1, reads DGGITQSPKYLFRKEGQNVTLSCEQNLNHDAMYWYRQDPGQGLRLIYYSQIVNDFQKGDIAEGYSVSREKKESFPLTVTSAQKNPTAFYLCASSMSQGASGNEQFFGPGTRLTVL.

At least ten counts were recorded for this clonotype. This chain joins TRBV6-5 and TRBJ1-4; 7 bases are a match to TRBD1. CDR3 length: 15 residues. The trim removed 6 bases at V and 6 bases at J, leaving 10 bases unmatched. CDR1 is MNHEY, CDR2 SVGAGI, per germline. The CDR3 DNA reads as TGTGCCAGCAGGTCATCAGGGGGGGGGCATGAAAAACTGTTTTTT. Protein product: CASRSSGGGHEKLFF.

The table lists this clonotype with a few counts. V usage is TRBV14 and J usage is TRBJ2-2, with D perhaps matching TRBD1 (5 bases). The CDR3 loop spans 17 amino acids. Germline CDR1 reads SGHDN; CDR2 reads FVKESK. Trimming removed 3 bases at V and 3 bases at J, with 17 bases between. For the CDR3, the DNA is TGTGCCAGCAGCCATCCCCCGACAGCGTGGGACACCGGGGAGCTGTTTTTT. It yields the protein CASSHPPTAWDTGELFF.

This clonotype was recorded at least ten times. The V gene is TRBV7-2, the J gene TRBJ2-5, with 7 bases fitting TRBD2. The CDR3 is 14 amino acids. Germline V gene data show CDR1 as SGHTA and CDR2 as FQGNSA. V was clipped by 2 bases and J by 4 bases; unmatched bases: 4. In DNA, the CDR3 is TGTGCCAGCAGCTTAATGGGGGGGGGAGAGACCCAGTACTTC. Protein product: CASSLMGGGETQYF.

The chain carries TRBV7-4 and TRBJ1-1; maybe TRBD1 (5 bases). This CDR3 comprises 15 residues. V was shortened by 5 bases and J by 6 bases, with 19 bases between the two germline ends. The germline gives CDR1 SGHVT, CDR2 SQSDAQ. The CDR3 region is CASSPWGRPRAEAFF. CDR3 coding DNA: TGTGCCAGCAGCCCATGGGGCAGACCCCGGGCTGAAGCTTTCTTT.

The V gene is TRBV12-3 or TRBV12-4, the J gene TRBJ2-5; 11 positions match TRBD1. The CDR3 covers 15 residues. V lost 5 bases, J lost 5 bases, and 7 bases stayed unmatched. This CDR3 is CASSLLDRGLETQYF. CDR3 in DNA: TGTGCCAGCAGTCTATTGGACAGGGGGCTGGAGACCCAGTACTTC.

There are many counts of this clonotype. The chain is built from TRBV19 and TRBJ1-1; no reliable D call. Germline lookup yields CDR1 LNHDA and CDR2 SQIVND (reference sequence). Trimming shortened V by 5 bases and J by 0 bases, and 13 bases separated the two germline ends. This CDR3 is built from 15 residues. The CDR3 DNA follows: TGTGCCAGTAGTCGCCTCGCCAGATTGAACACTGAAGCTTTCTTT. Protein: CASSRLARLNTEAFF.

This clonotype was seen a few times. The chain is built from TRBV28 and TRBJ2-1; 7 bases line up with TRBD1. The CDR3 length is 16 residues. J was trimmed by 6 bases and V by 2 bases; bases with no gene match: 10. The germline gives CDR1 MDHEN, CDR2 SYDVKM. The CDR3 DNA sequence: TGTGCCAGCAGTTTAACAGGGGAGCAAAGGGGCAATGAGCAGTTCTTC. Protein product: CASSLTGEQRGNEQFF.

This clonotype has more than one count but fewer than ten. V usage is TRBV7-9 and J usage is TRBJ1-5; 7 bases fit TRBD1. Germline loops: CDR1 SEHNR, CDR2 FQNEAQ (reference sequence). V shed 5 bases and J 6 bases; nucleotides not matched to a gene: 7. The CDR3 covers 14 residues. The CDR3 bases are TGTGCCAGCAGCAATCTGACAGGGTTTCAGCCCCAGCATTTT. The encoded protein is CASSNLTGFQPQHF.

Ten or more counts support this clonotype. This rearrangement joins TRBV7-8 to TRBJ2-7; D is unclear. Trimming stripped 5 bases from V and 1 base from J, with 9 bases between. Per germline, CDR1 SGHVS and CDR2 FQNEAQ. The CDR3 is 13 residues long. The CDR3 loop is CASSRILSYEQYF. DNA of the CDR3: TGTGCCAGCAGCCGAATTCTTTCCTACGAGCAGTACTTC.

As DNA, the CDR3 is TGTGCCAGCAGTAACAGGGAGTTAGATACGCAGTATTTT. Translating it yields CASSNRELDTQYF. This sequence joins TRBV2 and TRBJ2-3; D may be TRBD1 (6 bases). This CDR3 has 13 amino acids. The V gene lost 5 bases and the J gene lost 5 bases, with 11 bases spanning the gap. Germline values: CDR1 SNHLY, CDR2 FYNNEI.

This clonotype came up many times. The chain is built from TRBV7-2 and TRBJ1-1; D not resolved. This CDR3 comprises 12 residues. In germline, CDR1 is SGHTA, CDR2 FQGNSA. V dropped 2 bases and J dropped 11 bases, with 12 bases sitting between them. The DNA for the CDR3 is TGTGCCAGCAGCTTATCCTCCGGGGTGGCTTTCTTT. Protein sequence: CASSLSSGVAFF.

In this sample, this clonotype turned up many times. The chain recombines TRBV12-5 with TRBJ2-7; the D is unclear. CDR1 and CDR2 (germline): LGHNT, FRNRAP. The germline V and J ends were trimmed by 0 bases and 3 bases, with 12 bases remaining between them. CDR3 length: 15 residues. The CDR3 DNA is TGTGCTAGTGGTTTGGTACTTGGCCGCTTCTACGAGCAGTACTTC. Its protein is CASGLVLGRFYEQYF.

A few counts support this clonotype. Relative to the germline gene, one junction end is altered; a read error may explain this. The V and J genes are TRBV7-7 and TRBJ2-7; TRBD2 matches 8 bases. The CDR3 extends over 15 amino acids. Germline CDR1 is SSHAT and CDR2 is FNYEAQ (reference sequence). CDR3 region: CASSLGSGASYEQYF. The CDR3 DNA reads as TGTGCTAGCAGCTTAGGTAGCGGGGCATCCTACGAGCAGTACTTC. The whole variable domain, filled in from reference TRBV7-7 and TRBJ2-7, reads GAGVSQSPRYKVTKRGQDVTLRCDPISSHATLYWYQQALGQGPEFLTYFNYEAQPDKSGLPSDRFSAERPEGSISTLTIQRTEQRDSAMYRCASSLGSGASYEQYFGPGTRLTVT.

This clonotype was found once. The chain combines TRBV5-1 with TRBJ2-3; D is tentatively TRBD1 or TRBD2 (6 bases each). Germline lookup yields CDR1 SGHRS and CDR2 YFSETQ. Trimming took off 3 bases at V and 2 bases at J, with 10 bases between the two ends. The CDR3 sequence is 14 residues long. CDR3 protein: CASSSRDITDTQYF. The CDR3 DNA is TGCGCCAGCAGCTCGCGGGACATCACAGATACGCAGTATTTT.

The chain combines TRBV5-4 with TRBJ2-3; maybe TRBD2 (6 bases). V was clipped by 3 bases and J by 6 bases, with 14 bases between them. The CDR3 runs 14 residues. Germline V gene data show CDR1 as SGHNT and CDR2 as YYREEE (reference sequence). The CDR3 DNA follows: TGTGCCAGCAGCTCGGGACTGATGGTGGATACGCAGTATTTT. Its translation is CASSSGLMVDTQYF.

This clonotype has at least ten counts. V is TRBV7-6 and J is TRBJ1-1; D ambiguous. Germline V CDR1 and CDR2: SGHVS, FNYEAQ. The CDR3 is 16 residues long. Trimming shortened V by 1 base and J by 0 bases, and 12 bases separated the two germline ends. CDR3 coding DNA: TGTGCCAGCAGCTTAGTAGGGTCTGAAGTGAACACTGAAGCTTTCTTT. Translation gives CASSLVGSEVNTEAFF. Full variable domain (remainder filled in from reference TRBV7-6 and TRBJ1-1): GAGVSQSPRYKVTKRGQDVALRCDPISGHVSLYWYRQALGQGPEFLTYFNYEAQQDKSGLPNDRFSAERPEGSISTLTIQRTEQRDSAMYRCASSLVGSEVNTEAFFGQGTRLTVV.

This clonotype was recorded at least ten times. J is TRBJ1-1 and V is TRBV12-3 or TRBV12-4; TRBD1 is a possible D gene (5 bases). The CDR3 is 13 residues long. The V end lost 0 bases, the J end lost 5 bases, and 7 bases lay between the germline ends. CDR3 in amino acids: CASSLAYRTEAFF. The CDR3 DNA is TGTGCCAGCAGTTTAGCGTACAGGACTGAAGCTTTCTTT.